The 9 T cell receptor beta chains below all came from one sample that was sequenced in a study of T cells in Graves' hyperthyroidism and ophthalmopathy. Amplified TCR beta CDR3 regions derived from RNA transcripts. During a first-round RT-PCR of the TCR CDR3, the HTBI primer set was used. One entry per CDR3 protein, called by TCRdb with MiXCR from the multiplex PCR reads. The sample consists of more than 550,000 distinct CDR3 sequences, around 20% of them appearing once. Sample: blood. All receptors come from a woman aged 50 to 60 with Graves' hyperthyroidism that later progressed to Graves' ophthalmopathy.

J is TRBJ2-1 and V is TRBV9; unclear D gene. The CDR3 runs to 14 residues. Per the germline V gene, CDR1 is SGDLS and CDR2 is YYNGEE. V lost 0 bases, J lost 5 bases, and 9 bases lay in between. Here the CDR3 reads CASSVGPWNNEQFF. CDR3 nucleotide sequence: TGTGCCAGCAGCGTAGGTCCCTGGAACAATGAGCAGTTCTTC.

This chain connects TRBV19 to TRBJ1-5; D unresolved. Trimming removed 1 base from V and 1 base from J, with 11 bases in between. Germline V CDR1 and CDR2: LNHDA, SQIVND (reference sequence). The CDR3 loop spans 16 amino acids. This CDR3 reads CASSIGGGSSNQPQHF. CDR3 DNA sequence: TGTGCCAGTAGTATAGGTGGCGGGAGCAGCAATCAGCCCCAGCATTTT.

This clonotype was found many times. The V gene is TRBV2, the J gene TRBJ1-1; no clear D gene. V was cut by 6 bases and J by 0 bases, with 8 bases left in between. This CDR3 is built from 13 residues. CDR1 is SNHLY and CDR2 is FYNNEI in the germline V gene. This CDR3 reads CASRTYMNTEAFF. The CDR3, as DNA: TGTGCCAGCAGGACTTACATGAACACTGAAGCTTTCTTT.

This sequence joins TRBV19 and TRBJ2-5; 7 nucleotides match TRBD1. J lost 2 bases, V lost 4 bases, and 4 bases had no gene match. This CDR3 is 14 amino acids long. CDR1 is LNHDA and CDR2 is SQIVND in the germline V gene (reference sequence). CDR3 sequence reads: CASSNRGGQETQYF. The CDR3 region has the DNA TGTGCCAGTAGTAACAGGGGTGGTCAAGAGACCCAGTACTTC.

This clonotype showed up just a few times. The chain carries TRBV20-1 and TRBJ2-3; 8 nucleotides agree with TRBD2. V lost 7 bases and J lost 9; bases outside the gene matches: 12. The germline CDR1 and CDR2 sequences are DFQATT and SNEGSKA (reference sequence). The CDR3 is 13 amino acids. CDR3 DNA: TGCAGTGTTTCCCGGGGGGGCCGAGGGACGCAGTATTTT. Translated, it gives CSVSRGGRGTQYF.

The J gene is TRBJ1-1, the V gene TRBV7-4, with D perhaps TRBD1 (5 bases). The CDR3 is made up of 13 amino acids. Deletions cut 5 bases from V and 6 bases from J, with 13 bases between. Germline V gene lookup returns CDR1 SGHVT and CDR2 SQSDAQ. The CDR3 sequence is CASSAGEGAEAFF. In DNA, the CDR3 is TGTGCCAGCAGCGCGGGGGAAGGAGCTGAAGCTTTCTTT.

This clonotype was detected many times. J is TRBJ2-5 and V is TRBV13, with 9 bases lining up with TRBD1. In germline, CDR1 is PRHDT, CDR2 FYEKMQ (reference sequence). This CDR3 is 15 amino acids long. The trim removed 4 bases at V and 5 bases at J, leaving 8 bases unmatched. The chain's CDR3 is CASSSDRGARETQYF. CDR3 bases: TGTGCCAGCAGCTCGGACAGGGGAGCCCGGGAGACCCAGTACTTC.

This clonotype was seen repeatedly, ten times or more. CDR3 residues: CAWSVWGPSNYGYTF. The CDR3 bases are TGTGCCTGGAGTGTATGGGGGCCGAGTAACTATGGCTACACCTTC. This chain connects TRBV30 to TRBJ1-2; tentatively, D is TRBD1 (6 bases). This CDR3 comprises 15 residues. Deletions cut 0 bases from V and 1 base from J, with 12 bases between. Germline values: CDR1 GTSNPN, CDR2 SVGIG (reference sequence).

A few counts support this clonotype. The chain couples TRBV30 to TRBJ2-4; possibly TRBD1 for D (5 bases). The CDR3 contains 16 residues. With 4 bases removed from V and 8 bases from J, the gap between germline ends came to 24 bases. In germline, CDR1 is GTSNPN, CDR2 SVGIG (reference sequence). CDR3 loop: CAWKLRNRIEMDIQYF. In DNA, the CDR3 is TGTGCCTGGAAACTGCGAAACAGGATAGAAATGGACATTCAGTACTTC.